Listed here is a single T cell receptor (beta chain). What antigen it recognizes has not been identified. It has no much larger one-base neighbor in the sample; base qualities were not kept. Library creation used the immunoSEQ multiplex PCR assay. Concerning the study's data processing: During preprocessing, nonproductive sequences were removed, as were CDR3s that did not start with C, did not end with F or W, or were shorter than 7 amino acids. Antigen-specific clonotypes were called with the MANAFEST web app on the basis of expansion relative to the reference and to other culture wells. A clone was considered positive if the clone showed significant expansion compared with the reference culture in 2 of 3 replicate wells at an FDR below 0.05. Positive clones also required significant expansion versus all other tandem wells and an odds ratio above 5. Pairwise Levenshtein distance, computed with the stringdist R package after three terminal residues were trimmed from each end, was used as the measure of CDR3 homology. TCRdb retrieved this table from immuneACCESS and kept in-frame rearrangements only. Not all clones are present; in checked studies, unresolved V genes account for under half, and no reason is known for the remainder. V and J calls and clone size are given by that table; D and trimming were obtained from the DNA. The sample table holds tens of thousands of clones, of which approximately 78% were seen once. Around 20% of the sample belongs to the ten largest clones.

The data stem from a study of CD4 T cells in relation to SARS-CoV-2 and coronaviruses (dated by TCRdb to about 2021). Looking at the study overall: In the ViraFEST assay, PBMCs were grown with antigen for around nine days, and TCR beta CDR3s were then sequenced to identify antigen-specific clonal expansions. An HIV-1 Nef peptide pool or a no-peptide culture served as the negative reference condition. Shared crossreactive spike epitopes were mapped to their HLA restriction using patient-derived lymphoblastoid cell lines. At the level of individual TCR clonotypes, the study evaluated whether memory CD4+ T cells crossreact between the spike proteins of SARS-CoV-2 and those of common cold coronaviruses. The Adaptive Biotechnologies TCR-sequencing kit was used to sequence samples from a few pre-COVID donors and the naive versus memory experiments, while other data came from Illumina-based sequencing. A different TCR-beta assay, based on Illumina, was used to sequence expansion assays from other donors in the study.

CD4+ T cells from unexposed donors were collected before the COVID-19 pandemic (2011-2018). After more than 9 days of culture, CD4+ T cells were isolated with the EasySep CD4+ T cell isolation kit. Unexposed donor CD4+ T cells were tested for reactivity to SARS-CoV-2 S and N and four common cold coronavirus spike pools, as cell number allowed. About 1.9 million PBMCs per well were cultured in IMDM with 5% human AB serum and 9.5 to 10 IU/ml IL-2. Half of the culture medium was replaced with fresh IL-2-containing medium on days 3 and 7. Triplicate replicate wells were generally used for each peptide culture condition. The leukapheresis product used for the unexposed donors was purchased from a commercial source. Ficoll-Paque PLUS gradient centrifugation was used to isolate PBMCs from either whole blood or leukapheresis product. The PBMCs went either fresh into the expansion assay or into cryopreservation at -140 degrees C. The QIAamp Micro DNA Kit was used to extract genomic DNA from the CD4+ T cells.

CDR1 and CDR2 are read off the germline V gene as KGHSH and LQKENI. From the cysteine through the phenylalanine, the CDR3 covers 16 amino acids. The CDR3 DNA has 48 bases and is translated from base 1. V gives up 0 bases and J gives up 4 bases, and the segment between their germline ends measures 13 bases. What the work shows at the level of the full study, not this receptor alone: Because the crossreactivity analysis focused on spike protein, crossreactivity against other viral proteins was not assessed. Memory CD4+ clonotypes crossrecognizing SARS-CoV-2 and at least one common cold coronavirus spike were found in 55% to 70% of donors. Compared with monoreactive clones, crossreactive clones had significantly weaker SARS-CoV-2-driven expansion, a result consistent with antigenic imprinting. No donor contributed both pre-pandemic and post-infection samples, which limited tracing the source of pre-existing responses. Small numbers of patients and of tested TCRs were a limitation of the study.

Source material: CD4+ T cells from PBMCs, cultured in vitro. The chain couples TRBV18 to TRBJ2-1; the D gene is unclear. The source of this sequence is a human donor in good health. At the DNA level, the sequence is TGTGCCAGCTCACCACCGGTAAAACCGGAGTACAATGAGCAGTTCTTC. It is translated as CASSPPVKPEYNEQFF.